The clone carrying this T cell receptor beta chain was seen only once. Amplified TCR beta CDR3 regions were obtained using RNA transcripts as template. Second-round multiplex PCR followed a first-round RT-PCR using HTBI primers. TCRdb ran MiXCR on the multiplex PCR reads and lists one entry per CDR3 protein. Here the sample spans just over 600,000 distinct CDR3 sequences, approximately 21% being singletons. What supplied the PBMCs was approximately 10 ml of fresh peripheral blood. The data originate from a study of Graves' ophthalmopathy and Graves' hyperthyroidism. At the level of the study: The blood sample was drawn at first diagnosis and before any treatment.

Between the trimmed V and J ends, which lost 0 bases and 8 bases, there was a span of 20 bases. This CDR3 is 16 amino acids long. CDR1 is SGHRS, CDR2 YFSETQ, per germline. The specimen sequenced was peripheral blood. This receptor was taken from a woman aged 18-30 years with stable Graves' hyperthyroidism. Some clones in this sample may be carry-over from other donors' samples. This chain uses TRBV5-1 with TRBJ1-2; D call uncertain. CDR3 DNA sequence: TGCGCCAGCAGCTTGGTCGTCGGGCAGGCCGGCAAGGGCTACACCTTC. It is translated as CASSLVVGQAGKGYTF.